The clone carrying this T cell receptor beta chain was seen more than once but under ten times. This specimen comes from a study of T-cell memory formation after mild COVID-19. Study context: Largely donor-specific TCR clusters were found.

Germline CDR1 reads SGHVS; CDR2 reads FNYEAQ. V was pared by 5 bases and J by 4 bases, with 20 bases between. This CDR3 spans 16 amino acids. Constant-segment primers served in 5'RACE that generated TCR alpha and TCR beta cDNA libraries bearing sample barcodes and UMIs. TCRdb redid the calling of the 5' RACE reads with MiXCR, one entry per CDR3 protein. Among around 300,000 distinct CDR3 sequences listed, 10% to 15% were seen once. The TCR was taken from a man younger than 30 who had mild COVID-19 (a few samples of this study predate the infection). Cell type and time point are not known. The specimen was PBMCs or a T cell subset sorted from them (not recorded which). This rearrangement joins TRBV7-6 to TRBJ1-1; possible D gene TRBD1, 6 bases. CDR3 sequence: CASSLVQGPTVTEAFF. CDR3 nucleotides: TGTGCCAGCAGCCTCGTACAGGGACCGACGGTCACTGAAGCTTTCTTT.